This TCR beta chain was captured in a study of cytomegalovirus exposure and HLA in healthy donors. This clone was observed once. The CDR3 consists of 14 residues. V was shortened by 1 base and J by 4 bases, with 8 bases between the two germline ends. CDR1 and CDR2 from the germline V gene are KGHSH and LQKENI. PCR used 60 Vbeta primers and 13 Jbeta primers. TCRdb's table, derived via immunoSEQ multiplex PCR, lists solely in-frame clones and lacks some. The sample has some 150,000 clones; 82% are singletons. The sample taken for sequencing was PBMCs. This receptor was identified in a woman between 50 and 59 years old in good health and CMV-seropositive. The V and J genes are TRBV18 and TRBJ1-5, with a weak D call TRBD1 (5 bases). CDR3 coding DNA: TGTGCCAGCTCACCACAGGGGAAGAATCAGCCCCAGCATTTT. This gives the protein CASSPQGKNQPQHF.